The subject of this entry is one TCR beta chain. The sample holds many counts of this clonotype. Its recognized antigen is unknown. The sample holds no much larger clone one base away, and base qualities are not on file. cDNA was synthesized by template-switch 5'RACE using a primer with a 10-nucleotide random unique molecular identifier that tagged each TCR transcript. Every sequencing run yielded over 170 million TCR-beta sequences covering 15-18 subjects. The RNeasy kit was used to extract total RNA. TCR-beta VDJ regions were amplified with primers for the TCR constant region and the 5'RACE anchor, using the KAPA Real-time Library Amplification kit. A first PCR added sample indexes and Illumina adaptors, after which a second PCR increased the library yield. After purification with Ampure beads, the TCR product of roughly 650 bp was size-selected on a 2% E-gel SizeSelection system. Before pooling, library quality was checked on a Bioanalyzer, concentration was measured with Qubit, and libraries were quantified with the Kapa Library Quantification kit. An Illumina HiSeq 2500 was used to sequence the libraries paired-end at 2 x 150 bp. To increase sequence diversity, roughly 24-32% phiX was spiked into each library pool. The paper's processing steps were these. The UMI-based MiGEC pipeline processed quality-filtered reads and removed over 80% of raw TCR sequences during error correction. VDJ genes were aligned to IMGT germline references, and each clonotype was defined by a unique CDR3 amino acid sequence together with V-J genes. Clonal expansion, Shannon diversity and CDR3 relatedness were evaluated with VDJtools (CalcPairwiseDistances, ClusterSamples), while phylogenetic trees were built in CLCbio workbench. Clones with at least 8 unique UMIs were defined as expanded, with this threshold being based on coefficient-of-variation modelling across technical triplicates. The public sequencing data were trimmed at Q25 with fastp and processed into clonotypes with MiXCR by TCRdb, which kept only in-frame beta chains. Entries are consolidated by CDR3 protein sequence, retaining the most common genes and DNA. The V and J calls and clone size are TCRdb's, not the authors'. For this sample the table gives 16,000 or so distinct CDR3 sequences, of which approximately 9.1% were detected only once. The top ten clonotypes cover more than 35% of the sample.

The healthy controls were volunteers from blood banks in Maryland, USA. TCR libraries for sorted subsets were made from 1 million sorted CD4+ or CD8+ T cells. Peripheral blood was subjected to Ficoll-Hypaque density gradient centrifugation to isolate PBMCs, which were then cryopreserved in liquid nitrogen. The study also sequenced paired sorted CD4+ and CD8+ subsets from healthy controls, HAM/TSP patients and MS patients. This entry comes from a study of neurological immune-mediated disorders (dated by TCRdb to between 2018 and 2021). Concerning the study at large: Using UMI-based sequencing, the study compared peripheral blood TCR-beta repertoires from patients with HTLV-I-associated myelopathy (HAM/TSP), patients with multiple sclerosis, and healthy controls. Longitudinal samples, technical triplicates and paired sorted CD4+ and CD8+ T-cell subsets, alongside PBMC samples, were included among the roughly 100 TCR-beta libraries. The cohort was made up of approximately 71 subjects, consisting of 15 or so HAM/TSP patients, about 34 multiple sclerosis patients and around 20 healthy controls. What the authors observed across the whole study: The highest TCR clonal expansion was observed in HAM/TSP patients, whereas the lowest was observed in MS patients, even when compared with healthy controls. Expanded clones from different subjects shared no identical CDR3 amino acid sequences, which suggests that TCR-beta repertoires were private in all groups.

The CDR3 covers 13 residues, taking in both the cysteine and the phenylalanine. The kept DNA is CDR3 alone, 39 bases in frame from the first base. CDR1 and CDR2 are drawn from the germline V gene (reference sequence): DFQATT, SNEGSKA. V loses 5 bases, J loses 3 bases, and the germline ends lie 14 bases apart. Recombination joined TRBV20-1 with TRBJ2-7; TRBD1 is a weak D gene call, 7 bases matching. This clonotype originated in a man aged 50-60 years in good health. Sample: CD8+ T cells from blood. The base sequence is TGCAGTGCTGACAGGGCGGGATACTACGAGCAGTACTTC. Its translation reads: CSADRAGYYEQYF.